This TCR beta chain was sequenced during a study of blood T cell repertoires in COVID-19. Participants spanned ages 18 to 89 years and resided in 20 to 30 US areas. The data were produced by immunoSEQ multiplex PCR, yet TCRdb's version contains in-frame clones alone and is incomplete. The profile covers about 240,000 clones, with around 88% appearing a single time and roughly 3.1% taken by the ten largest. Germline V CDR1 and CDR2: SQVTM, ANQGSEA. Trimming removed 4 bases from V and 2 bases from J; junction bases left unmatched: 6. The CDR3 is 15 amino acids. Sequencing was done on a sample of PBMCs or T cells enriched from blood (not recorded which). The gene calls are TRBV29-1 and TRBJ1-1; the match to TRBD1 covers 11 bases. The receptor's source is a woman aged 40 to 55 with acute COVID-19. The CDR3 nucleotides read TGCAGCGTTGCCGGACAGGGGGCGGGTAACACTGAAGCTTTCTTT. Translated, it gives CSVAGQGAGNTEAFF.